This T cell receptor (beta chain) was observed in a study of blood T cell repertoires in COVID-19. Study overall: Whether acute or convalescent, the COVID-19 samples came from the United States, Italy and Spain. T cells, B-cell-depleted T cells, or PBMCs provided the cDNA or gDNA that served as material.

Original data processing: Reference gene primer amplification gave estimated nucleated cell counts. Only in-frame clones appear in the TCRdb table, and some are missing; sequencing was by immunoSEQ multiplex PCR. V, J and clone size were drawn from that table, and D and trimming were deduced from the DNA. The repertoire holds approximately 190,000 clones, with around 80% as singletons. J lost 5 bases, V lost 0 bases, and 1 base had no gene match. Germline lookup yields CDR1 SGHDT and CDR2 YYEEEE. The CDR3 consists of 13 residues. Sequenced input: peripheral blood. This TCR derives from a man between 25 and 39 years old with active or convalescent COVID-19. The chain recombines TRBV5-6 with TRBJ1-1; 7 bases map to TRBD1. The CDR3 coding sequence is TGTGCCAGCAGCTTGGTGACAGGGACTGAAGCTTTCTTT. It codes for CASSLVTGTEAFF. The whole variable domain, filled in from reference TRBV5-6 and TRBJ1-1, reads DAGVTQSPTHLIKTRGQQVTLRCSPKSGHDTVSWYQQALGQGPQFIFQYYEEEERQRGNFPDRFSGHQFPNYSSELNVNALLLGDSALYLCASSLVTGTEAFFGQGTRLTVV.